These T cell receptor beta chains were read from a single sample in a study of blood T cell repertoires in COVID-19. The table came from immunoSEQ multiplex PCR; TCRdb's copy has only in-frame clones and leaves some out. The sample records tens of thousands of clones, about four fifths being singletons. The material sequenced was peripheral blood. The receptors were gathered from a woman of 80 years or more with active or convalescent COVID-19. Each CDR3 is given with its conserved first and last residue. The order of the fields is clone size, V gene, J gene, D gene, CDR3 protein, CDR3 DNA. A D gene is named only where the DNA matches it firmly. Clone size appears in some rows only: once, few, many, or a class for an expanded clone.

clone_size: -
v_call: TRBV6-5
j_call: TRBJ2-3
d_call: TRBD1
cdr3_aa: CASSRGQGVSTQYF
cdr3_nt: TGTGCCAGCAGTCGGGGACAGGGGGTGAGTACGCAGTATTTT

clone_size: -
v_call: TRBV11-2
j_call: TRBJ2-1
d_call: TRBD2
cdr3_aa: CASRAGGAREQFF
cdr3_nt: TGTGCCAGCAGGGCGGGGGGGGCGCGTGAGCAGTTCTTC

clone_size: many
v_call: TRBV3-1/TRBV3-2
j_call: TRBJ2-7
d_call: TRBD1
cdr3_aa: CASSRLGQGAYEQYF
cdr3_nt: TGTGCCAGCAGCCGCCTTGGACAGGGGGCGTACGAGCAGTACTTC

clone_size: -
v_call: TRBV2
j_call: TRBJ2-4
d_call: TRBD2
cdr3_aa: CASSQERGSYF
cdr3_nt: TGTGCCAGCAGTCAGGAGCGGGGGTCGTACTTC

clone_size: -
v_call: TRBV18
j_call: TRBJ1-5
d_call: -
cdr3_aa: CASSPGPHQPQHF
cdr3_nt: TGTGCCAGCTCACCAGGGCCCCACCAGCCCCAGCATTTT

clone_size: -
v_call: TRBV7-2
j_call: TRBJ1-4
d_call: -
cdr3_aa: CASSDGQGFVNEKLFF
cdr3_nt: TGTGCCAGCAGCGATGGGCAGGGTTTTGTTAATGAAAAACTGTTTTTT

clone_size: -
v_call: TRBV19
j_call: TRBJ1-1
d_call: -
cdr3_aa: CASSIVPGSDTEAFF
cdr3_nt: TGTGCCAGTAGTATAGTTCCAGGTTCGGACACTGAAGCTTTCTTT

clone_size: -
v_call: TRBV9
j_call: TRBJ2-1
d_call: -
cdr3_aa: CASSVAGEAYNEQFF
cdr3_nt: TGTGCCAGCAGCGTAGCGGGGGAGGCGTACAATGAGCAGTTCTTC

clone_size: -
v_call: TRBV18
j_call: TRBJ1-1
d_call: TRBD1
cdr3_aa: CASSPIAGGEGTEAFF
cdr3_nt: TGTGCCAGCTCACCGATCGCAGGGGGCGAGGGCACTGAAGCTTTCTTT

clone_size: -
v_call: TRBV4-1
j_call: TRBJ1-3
d_call: -
cdr3_aa: CASSQELSGSGNTIYF
cdr3_nt: TGCGCCAGCAGCCAAGAACTTAGTGGCTCTGGAAACACCATATATTTT

clone_size: -
v_call: TRBV7-3
j_call: TRBJ2-1
d_call: TRBD2
cdr3_aa: CASSLFGAASGGPRSYNEQFF
cdr3_nt: TGTGCCAGCAGCTTATTCGGGGCGGCTAGCGGGGGCCCCCGCTCCTACAATGAGCAGTTCTTC

clone_size: -
v_call: TRBV5-5
j_call: TRBJ1-3
d_call: -
cdr3_aa: CASSLGGAGNTIYF
cdr3_nt: TGTGCCAGCAGCTTGGGGGGAGCTGGAAACACCATATATTTT

clone_size: -
v_call: TRBV28
j_call: TRBJ1-5
d_call: TRBD1
cdr3_aa: CASRLGQGNGGSAPIISNQPQHF
cdr3_nt: TGTGCCAGCAGACTGGGACAGGGTAATGGTGGATCAGCGCCGATCATTAGCAATCAGCCCCAGCATTTT

clone_size: -
v_call: TRBV27
j_call: TRBJ1-1
d_call: -
cdr3_aa: CASSLIFGQLTEAFF
cdr3_nt: TGTGCCAGCAGTTTAATCTTTGGACAGCTCACTGAAGCTTTCTTT

clone_size: -
v_call: TRBV6-2/TRBV6-3
j_call: TRBJ1-4
d_call: -
cdr3_aa: CASSYSEGKVVSDEKLFF
cdr3_nt: TGTGCCAGCAGTTACTCGGAGGGGAAGGTCGTTTCGGATGAAAAACTGTTTTTT

clone_size: -
v_call: TRBV6-5
j_call: TRBJ1-1
d_call: -
cdr3_aa: CASRTVTEAFF
cdr3_nt: TGTGCCAGTCGAACGGTAACTGAAGCTTTCTTT

clone_size: -
v_call: TRBV27
j_call: TRBJ1-1
d_call: TRBD1
cdr3_aa: CASNGQGAMNTEAFF
cdr3_nt: TGTGCCAGCAATGGACAGGGGGCAATGAACACTGAAGCTTTCTTT

clone_size: -
v_call: TRBV10-3
j_call: TRBJ1-2
d_call: -
cdr3_aa: CAISEGRNYGYTF
cdr3_nt: TGTGCCATCAGTGAGGGGCGAAACTATGGCTACACCTTC

clone_size: -
v_call: TRBV21-1
j_call: TRBJ1-4
d_call: -
cdr3_aa: CASSKVSRGNEKLFF
cdr3_nt: TGTGCCAGCAGCAAAGTGTCCAGGGGGAATGAAAAACTGTTTTTT

clone_size: few
v_call: TRBV27
j_call: TRBJ2-7
d_call: -
cdr3_aa: CARVGTYEQYF
cdr3_nt: TGTGCCAGAGTCGGGACCTACGAGCAGTACTTC

clone_size: -
v_call: TRBV28
j_call: TRBJ1-1
d_call: -
cdr3_aa: CASSFVPSPEAFF
cdr3_nt: TGTGCCAGCAGTTTCGTTCCGTCCCCTGAAGCTTTCTTT

clone_size: once
v_call: TRBV6-2/TRBV6-3
j_call: TRBJ2-5
d_call: TRBD2
cdr3_aa: CASSYGLAGADQETQYF
cdr3_nt: TGTGCCAGCAGTTACGGGCTAGCGGGGGCGGACCAAGAGACCCAGTACTTC

clone_size: -
v_call: TRBV6-6
j_call: TRBJ1-1
d_call: TRBD1
cdr3_aa: CASSYPGTGGTEAFF
cdr3_nt: TGTGCCAGCAGTTACCCCGGGACAGGGGGCACTGAAGCTTTCTTT

clone_size: -
v_call: TRBV7-2
j_call: TRBJ2-5
d_call: -
cdr3_aa: CASRPRVGETQYF
cdr3_nt: TGTGCCAGCAGACCCCGGGTCGGAGAGACCCAGTACTTC

clone_size: few
v_call: TRBV19
j_call: TRBJ1-2
d_call: -
cdr3_aa: CATRGQGTNGYTF
cdr3_nt: TGTGCCACCCGAGGGCAGGGGACGAATGGCTACACCTTC

clone_size: -
v_call: TRBV4-3
j_call: TRBJ1-2
d_call: -
cdr3_aa: CASSQLRQDNYGYTF
cdr3_nt: TGCGCCAGCAGCCAACTCCGACAGGATAACTATGGCTACACCTTC

clone_size: -
v_call: TRBV7-8
j_call: TRBJ1-1
d_call: TRBD1
cdr3_aa: CASSMTGGLTEAFF
cdr3_nt: TGTGCCAGCAGCATGACAGGGGGCCTTACTGAAGCTTTCTTT

clone_size: -
v_call: TRBV7-9
j_call: TRBJ1-1
d_call: TRBD1
cdr3_aa: CASSPKWGDSMNTEAFF
cdr3_nt: TGTGCCAGCAGCCCCAAGTGGGGGGACAGCATGAACACTGAAGCTTTCTTT

clone_size: -
v_call: TRBV7-9
j_call: TRBJ2-3
d_call: TRBD2
cdr3_aa: CASSLSGGPDTQYF
cdr3_nt: TGTGCCAGCAGCTTAAGCGGGGGGCCCGATACGCAGTATTTT

clone_size: -
v_call: TRBV7-6
j_call: TRBJ2-5
d_call: TRBD1
cdr3_aa: CASSFGGQEETQYF
cdr3_nt: TGTGCCAGCAGCTTCGGAGGACAGGAAGAGACCCAGTACTTC

clone_size: -
v_call: TRBV6-5
j_call: TRBJ1-6
d_call: TRBD1
cdr3_aa: CASSYSIQGNSPLHF
cdr3_nt: TGTGCCAGCAGTTACTCGATACAGGGGAATTCACCCCTCCACTTT

clone_size: -
v_call: TRBV28
j_call: TRBJ1-5
d_call: TRBD1
cdr3_aa: CASSPDRGPQPQHF
cdr3_nt: TGTGCCAGCAGTCCCGATAGGGGGCCTCAGCCCCAGCATTTT

clone_size: -
v_call: TRBV28
j_call: TRBJ1-4
d_call: -
cdr3_aa: CASSFDSSRGEKLFF
cdr3_nt: TGTGCCAGCAGTTTCGATTCCTCGCGGGGCGAAAAACTGTTTTTT

clone_size: once
v_call: TRBV11-2
j_call: TRBJ2-3
d_call: TRBD2
cdr3_aa: CASSSLLYSGDYTDTQYF
cdr3_nt: TGTGCCAGCAGCTCCCTACTGTACAGCGGGGACTACACAGATACGCAGTATTTT

clone_size: few
v_call: TRBV7-3
j_call: TRBJ2-2
d_call: TRBD1
cdr3_aa: CASSPRAETGGFTGELFF
cdr3_nt: TGTGCCAGCAGCCCCAGGGCTGAGACAGGGGGATTTACCGGGGAGCTGTTTTTT

clone_size: -
v_call: TRBV14
j_call: TRBJ2-1
d_call: -
cdr3_aa: CASRAHEQFF
cdr3_nt: TGTGCCAGCAGAGCCCATGAGCAGTTCTTC

clone_size: once
v_call: TRBV5-8
j_call: TRBJ1-5
d_call: TRBD1
cdr3_aa: CASGGDRGSLGNQPQHF
cdr3_nt: TGTGCCAGCGGGGGGGACAGGGGGAGTTTGGGCAATCAGCCCCAGCATTTT

clone_size: -
v_call: TRBV7-2
j_call: TRBJ2-1
d_call: TRBD2
cdr3_aa: CASRGGLAGNNEQFF
cdr3_nt: TGTGCCAGCAGGGGCGGACTAGCGGGGAACAATGAGCAGTTCTTC

clone_size: once
v_call: TRBV19
j_call: TRBJ1-1
d_call: -
cdr3_aa: CASSISRGITEAFF
cdr3_nt: TGTGCCAGTAGTATTAGCCGGGGGATCACTGAAGCTTTCTTT

clone_size: -
v_call: TRBV6-5
j_call: TRBJ2-1
d_call: -
cdr3_aa: CATTPGGPYNEQFF
cdr3_nt: TGTGCCACCACCCCGGGGGGCCCTTACAATGAGCAGTTCTTC

clone_size: -
v_call: TRBV9
j_call: TRBJ2-3
d_call: -
cdr3_aa: CASTQDVGGTDTQYF
cdr3_nt: TGTGCCAGCACCCAGGACGTCGGGGGCACAGATACGCAGTATTTT

clone_size: -
v_call: TRBV28
j_call: TRBJ2-7
d_call: TRBD2
cdr3_aa: CASVRSGAYEQYF
cdr3_nt: TGTGCCAGCGTGCGTAGCGGGGCCTACGAGCAGTACTTC

clone_size: -
v_call: TRBV6-5
j_call: TRBJ1-5
d_call: TRBD1
cdr3_aa: CASSKTGQGGQPQHF
cdr3_nt: TGTGCCAGCAGCAAGACGGGACAGGGGGGTCAGCCCCAGCATTTT

clone_size: -
v_call: TRBV28
j_call: TRBJ1-1
d_call: -
cdr3_aa: CASRQQGAIGTAFF
cdr3_nt: TGTGCCAGCAGACAGCAGGGCGCCATCGGAACAGCTTTCTTT